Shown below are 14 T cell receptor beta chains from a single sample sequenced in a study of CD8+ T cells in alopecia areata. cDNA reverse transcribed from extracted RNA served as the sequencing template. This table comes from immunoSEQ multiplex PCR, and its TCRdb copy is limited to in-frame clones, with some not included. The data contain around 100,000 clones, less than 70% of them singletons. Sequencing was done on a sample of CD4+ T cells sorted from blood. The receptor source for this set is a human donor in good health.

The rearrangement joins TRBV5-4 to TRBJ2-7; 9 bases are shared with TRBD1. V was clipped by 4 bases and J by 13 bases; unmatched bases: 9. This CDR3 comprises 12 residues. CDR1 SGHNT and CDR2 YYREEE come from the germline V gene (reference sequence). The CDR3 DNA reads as TGTGCCAGCAGCACAAACAGGGGGCACTCCTACTTC. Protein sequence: CASSTNRGHSYF.

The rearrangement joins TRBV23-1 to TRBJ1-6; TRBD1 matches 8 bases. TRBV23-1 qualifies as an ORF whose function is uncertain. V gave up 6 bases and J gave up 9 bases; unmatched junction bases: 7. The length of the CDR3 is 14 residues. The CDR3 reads CASSPGTGPSPLHF. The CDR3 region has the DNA TGCGCCAGCAGCCCTGGGACAGGCCCTTCACCCCTCCACTTT.

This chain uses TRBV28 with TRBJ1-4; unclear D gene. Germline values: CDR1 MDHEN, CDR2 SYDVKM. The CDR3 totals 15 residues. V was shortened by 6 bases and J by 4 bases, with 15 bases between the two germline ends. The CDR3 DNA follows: TGTGCCAGCAGCGACGGAGGCAGCGATAATGAAAAACTGTTTTTT. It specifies CASSDGGSDNEKLFF.

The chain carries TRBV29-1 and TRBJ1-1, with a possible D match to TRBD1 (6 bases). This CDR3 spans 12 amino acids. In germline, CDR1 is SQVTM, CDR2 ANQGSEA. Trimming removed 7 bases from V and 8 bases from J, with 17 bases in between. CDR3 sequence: CSAETGTSEAFF. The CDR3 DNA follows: TGCAGCGCCGAAACCGGGACATCCGAAGCTTTCTTT. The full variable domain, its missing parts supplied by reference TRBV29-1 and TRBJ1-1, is SAVISQKPSRDICQRGTSLTIQCQVDSQVTMMFWYRQQPGQSLTLIATANQGSEATYESGFVIDKFPISRPNLTFSTLTVSNMSPEDSSIYLCSAETGTSEAFFGQGTRLTVV.

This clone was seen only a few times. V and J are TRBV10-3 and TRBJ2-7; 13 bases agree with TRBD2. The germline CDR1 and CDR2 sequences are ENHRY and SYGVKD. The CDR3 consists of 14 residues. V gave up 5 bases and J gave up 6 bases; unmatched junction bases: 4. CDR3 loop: CAISTTSGGPEQYF. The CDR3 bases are TGTGCCATCAGTACGACTAGCGGGGGGCCCGAGCAGTACTTC.

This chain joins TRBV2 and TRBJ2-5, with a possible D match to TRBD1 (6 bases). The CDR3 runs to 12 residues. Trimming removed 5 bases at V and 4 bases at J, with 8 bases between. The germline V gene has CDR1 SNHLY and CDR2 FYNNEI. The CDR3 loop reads CASSNRVETQYF. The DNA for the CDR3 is TGTGCCAGCAGTAACAGGGTAGAGACCCAGTACTTC. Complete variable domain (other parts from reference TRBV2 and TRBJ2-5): EPEVTQTPSHQVTQMGQEVILRCVPISNHLYFYWYRQILGQKVEFLVSFYNNEISEKSEIFDDQFSVERPDGSNFTLKIRSTKLEDSAMYFCASSNRVETQYFGPGTRLLVL.

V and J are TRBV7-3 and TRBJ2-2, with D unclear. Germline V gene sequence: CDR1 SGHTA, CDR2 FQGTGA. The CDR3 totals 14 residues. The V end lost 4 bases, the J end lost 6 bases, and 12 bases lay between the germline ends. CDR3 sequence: CASSSFVAPGELFF. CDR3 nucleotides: TGTGCCAGCAGCTCCTTTGTTGCCCCCGGGGAGCTGTTTTTT. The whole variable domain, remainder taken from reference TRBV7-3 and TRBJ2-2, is GAGVSQTPSNKVTEKGKYVELRCDPISGHTALYWYRQSLGQGPEFLIYFQGTGAADDSGLPNDRFFAVRPEGSVSTLKIQRTERGDSAVYLCASSSFVAPGELFFGEGSRLTVL.

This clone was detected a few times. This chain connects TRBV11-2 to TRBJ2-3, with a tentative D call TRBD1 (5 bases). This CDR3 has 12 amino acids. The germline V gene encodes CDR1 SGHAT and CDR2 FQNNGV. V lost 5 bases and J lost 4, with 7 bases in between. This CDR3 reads CASSPQADTQYF. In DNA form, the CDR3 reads TGTGCCAGCAGCCCACAGGCAGATACGCAGTATTTT.

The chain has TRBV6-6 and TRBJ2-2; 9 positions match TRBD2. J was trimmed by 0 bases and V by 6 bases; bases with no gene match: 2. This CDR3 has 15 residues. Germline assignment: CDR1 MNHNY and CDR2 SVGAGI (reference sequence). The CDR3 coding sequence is TGTGCCAGCAGAGCGGGGGGTGCGAACACCGGGGAGCTGTTTTTT. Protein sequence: CASRAGGANTGELFF.

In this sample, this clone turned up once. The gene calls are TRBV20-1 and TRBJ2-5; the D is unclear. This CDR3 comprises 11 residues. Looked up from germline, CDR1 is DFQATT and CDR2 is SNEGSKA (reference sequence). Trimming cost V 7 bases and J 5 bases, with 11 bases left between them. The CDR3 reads CSVGQMETQYF. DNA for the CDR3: TGCAGTGTTGGGCAAATGGAGACCCAGTACTTC.

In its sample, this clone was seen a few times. The CDR3 DNA reads TGCAGCGCAGGGACAATATACGAGCAGTACTTC. This encodes CSAGTIYEQYF. The V and J genes are TRBV29-1 and TRBJ2-7; D is perhaps TRBD1 (6 bases). Trimming removed 7 bases at V and 4 bases at J, with 11 bases between. This CDR3 has 11 residues. In germline, CDR1 is SQVTM, CDR2 ANQGSEA.

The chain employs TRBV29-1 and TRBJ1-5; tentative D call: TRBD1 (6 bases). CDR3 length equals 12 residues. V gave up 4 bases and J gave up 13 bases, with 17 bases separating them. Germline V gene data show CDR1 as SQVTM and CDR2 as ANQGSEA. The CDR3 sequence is CSVAQGGLSQHF. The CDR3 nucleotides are TGCAGCGTTGCACAGGGTGGGCTCTCGCAGCATTTT.

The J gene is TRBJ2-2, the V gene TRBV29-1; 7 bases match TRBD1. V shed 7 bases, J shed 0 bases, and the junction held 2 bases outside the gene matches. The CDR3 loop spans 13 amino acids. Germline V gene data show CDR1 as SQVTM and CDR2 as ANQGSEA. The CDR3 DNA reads TGCAGCGCCGGACAGGCGAACACCGGGGAGCTGTTTTTT. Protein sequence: CSAGQANTGELFF.

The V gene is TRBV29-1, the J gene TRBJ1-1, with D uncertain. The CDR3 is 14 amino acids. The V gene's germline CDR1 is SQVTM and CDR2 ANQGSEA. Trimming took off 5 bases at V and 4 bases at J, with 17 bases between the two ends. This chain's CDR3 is CSVSPLRDGTEAFF. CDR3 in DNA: TGCAGCGTTTCACCGCTTCGGGATGGCACTGAAGCTTTCTTT. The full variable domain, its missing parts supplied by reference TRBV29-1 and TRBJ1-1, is SAVISQKPSRDICQRGTSLTIQCQVDSQVTMMFWYRQQPGQSLTLIATANQGSEATYESGFVIDKFPISRPNLTFSTLTVSNMSPEDSSIYLCSVSPLRDGTEAFFGQGTRLTVV.